This T cell receptor (beta chain) was captured in a study of T-cell reconstitution after alpha-beta-depleted transplantation in children. Germline V lookup: CDR1 DFQATT, CDR2 SNEGSKA (reference sequence). This CDR3 contains 19 residues. A word on this clonotype: Germline and junction disagree at one end, which may indicate a read error.

For TCRbeta, the library was prepared with unique molecular identifiers. Each CDR3 protein gets one entry after TCRdb re-called the PCR reads with MiXCR. Found here are some 500,000 distinct CDR3 sequences, approximately 16% of them singletons; the top ten hold about 3.1%. The receptor was derived from a human donor who donated a stem cell graft to a child with acute lymphoblastic leukemia. The chain couples TRBV20-1 to TRBJ2-3; tentatively, D is TRBD1 or TRBD2 (6 bases each). Specimen: PBMCs from the stem cell graft donor, collected from the stem cell graft. CDR3 nucleotides: TGCTGTGCTAGAGATGGGGGGCCTAGGGACGTGAGATCTCCAGATACGCAGTATTTT. The encoded protein is CCARDGGPRDVRSPDTQYF.